Below, 28 T cell receptor beta chains from the same sample are listed, as sequenced in a study of CD8 T cell repertoires and HIV-1 epitope variants. Only in-frame clones appear in the TCRdb table, and some are missing; sequencing was by immunoSEQ multiplex PCR. The data show 5,400 or so clones, roughly 66% seen once. What these receptors recognize is not known. The sequenced material came from cultured CD8+ T cells derived from PBMCs. The receptors come from a male donor with HIV.

V usage is TRBV6-5 and J usage is TRBJ1-2; a weak D match, TRBD1 (5 bases). Trimming cost V 0 bases and J 8 bases, with 13 bases left between them. The CDR3 is 14 amino acids. Germline CDR1 is MNHEY and CDR2 is SVGAGI. DNA for the CDR3: TGTGCCAGCAGTTACTCGAGCGACGGGGGAGGCTACACCTTC. It codes for CASSYSSDGGGYTF.

This clone has more than one count but fewer than ten. This sample also contains other DNA sequences that code for the same CDR3. The gene calls are TRBV10-3 and TRBJ1-1, with D tentatively TRBD1 (5 bases). CDR1 and CDR2 (germline): ENHRY, SYGVKD. The CDR3 consists of 12 residues. Trimming pared 3 bases from V and 3 bases from J, leaving 5 bases between. For the CDR3, the DNA is TGTGCCATCAGTGAAGGGGACACTGAAGCTTTCTTT. It is translated as CAISEGDTEAFF.

This clone was observed a handful of times. The chain combines TRBV7-9 with TRBJ1-1, with D unresolved. This CDR3 has 13 amino acids. V lost 2 bases, J lost 1 base, and 5 bases lay in between. Germline V CDR1 and CDR2: SEHNR, FQNEAQ (reference sequence). This chain's CDR3 is CASSLIQNTEAFF. The DNA of the CDR3 is TGTGCCAGCAGCTTAATCCAGAACACTGAAGCTTTCTTT.

The chain has TRBV27 and TRBJ2-7; TRBD1 might be the D (6 bases). There are 14 residues in the CDR3. Trimming removed 5 bases from V and 3 bases from J, with 14 bases in between. The germline gives CDR1 MNHEY, CDR2 SMNVEV (reference sequence). The CDR3 here is CASSQGPIGYEQYF. CDR3 DNA: TGTGCCAGCAGTCAGGGGCCAATTGGCTACGAGCAGTACTTC.

The CDR3 DNA sequence: TGTGCCAGCAGCCGACAGGGACTAGCGGACCAAGAGACCCAGTACTTC. This codes for CASSRQGLADQETQYF. This chain joins TRBV7-2 and TRBJ2-5; 11 bases line up with TRBD2. The germline V gene has CDR1 SGHTA and CDR2 FQGNSA. With V trimmed by 5 bases and J by 0 bases, 5 bases remained unmatched. The CDR3 runs 16 residues.

The chain employs TRBV6-5 and TRBJ2-1; D ambiguous. The V and J ends lost 0 bases and 5 bases respectively, with 8 bases between them. Looked up from germline, CDR1 is MNHEY and CDR2 is SVGAGI. The CDR3 contains 14 residues. CDR3 sequence reads: CASSYSDEDNEQFF. The CDR3 DNA is TGTGCCAGCAGTTACTCGGATGAAGACAATGAGCAGTTCTTC.

The chain joins TRBV4-3 to TRBJ2-7, with 10 nucleotides matching TRBD2. Unmatched junction bases numbered 9, after V lost 1 base and J lost 6 bases. CDR1 LGHNA and CDR2 YSLEER come from the germline V gene. This CDR3 comprises 16 residues. The CDR3 reads CASSQGTSGVGSEQYF. CDR3 bases: TGCGCCAGCAGCCAAGGAACTAGCGGGGTTGGCAGCGAGCAGTACTTC.

The chain is built from TRBV19 and TRBJ2-1, with D perhaps matching TRBD2 (6 bases). V lost 1 base and J 2 bases, leaving 12 bases between the germline ends. Germline V CDR1 and CDR2: LNHDA, SQIVND (reference sequence). The CDR3 is 16 amino acids. The CDR3 DNA sequence: TGTGCCAGTAGTATAGGATGGGGGGTCGCCTACAATGAGCAGTTCTTC. It specifies CASSIGWGVAYNEQFF. Supplemented by reference TRBV19 and TRBJ2-1, the full variable domain reads DGGITQSPKYLFRKEGQNVTLSCEQNLNHDAMYWYRQDPGQGLRLIYYSQIVNDFQKGDIAEGYSVSREKKESFPLTVTSAQKNPTAFYLCASSIGWGVAYNEQFFGPGTRLTVL.

The chain employs TRBV10-3 and TRBJ1-1; 7 bases are a match to TRBD1. Trimming cost V 4 bases and J 2 bases; bases outside gene matches: 4. From germline, CDR1 is ENHRY and CDR2 SYGVKD. CDR3 length: 14 residues. This CDR3 is CAISAGTENTEAFF. The CDR3 DNA reads as TGTGCCATCAGTGCCGGGACAGAAAACACTGAAGCTTTCTTT.

The chain has TRBV7-3 and TRBJ2-2; 9 bases map to TRBD1. Trimming cost V 8 bases and J 0 bases; bases outside gene matches: 13. Germline assignment: CDR1 SGHTA and CDR2 FQGTGA. CDR3 length: 18 amino acids. The CDR3 DNA is TGTGCCAGCTCAAGTCCGGTACAGGGGGCAGCGAACACCGGGGAGCTGTTTTTT. It translates to CASSSPVQGAANTGELFF.

Only a few counts were recorded for this clone. This chain uses TRBV6-1 with TRBJ2-7; D gene uncertain. The CDR3 is 14 residues long. The V and J ends lost 1 base and 2 bases respectively, with 9 bases between them. Germline CDR1 is MNHNS and CDR2 is SASEGT. Here the CDR3 reads CASSEGAGPYEQYF. Here the CDR3 DNA reads TGTGCCAGCAGTGAAGGAGCAGGTCCCTACGAGCAGTACTTC.

Worth noting for this clone: One junction end disagrees with the germline gene, perhaps due to a read error. Other DNA sequences of this sample code for an identical CDR3. The chain combines TRBV19 with TRBJ2-7, with D tentatively TRBD2 (5 bases). This CDR3 is built from 13 residues. Germline CDR1 is LNHDA and CDR2 is SQIVND (reference sequence). The CDR3, as DNA: TGTGCCAGTAGTGTGGGAGCTCTCTACGAGCAGTATTTC. Amino acids: CASSVGALYEQYF.

This chain links TRBV7-6 with TRBJ2-7; the D gene is possibly TRBD2 (7 bases). This CDR3 spans 15 amino acids. Germline loops: CDR1 SGHVS, CDR2 FNYEAQ. Trimming shortened V by 5 bases and J by 6 bases, and 20 bases separated the two germline ends. This CDR3 is CASSESAGANREQYF. CDR3 nucleotide sequence: TGTGCCAGCAGCGAGTCGGCGGGGGCCAACCGCGAGCAGTACTTC.

The chain recombines TRBV6-5 with TRBJ1-2, with D possibly TRBD1 on 6 matching bases. The V gene lost 6 bases and the J gene lost 2 bases, with 10 bases spanning the gap. This CDR3 spans 13 amino acids. Germline loops: CDR1 MNHEY, CDR2 SVGAGI. The CDR3 DNA sequence: TGTGCCAGCAGAAGGACAGCGAACTATGGCTACACCTTC. It specifies CASRRTANYGYTF.

For the CDR3, the DNA is TGTGCCAGCTCTACGGGGGCTAGTTTCAGAGGAGAGACCCAGTACTTC. Translated, it gives CASSTGASFRGETQYF. The chain joins TRBV6-6 to TRBJ2-5; D is perhaps TRBD1 or TRBD2 (6 bases each). V was pared by 8 bases and J by 4 bases, with 23 bases between. Germline V gene sequence: CDR1 MNHNY, CDR2 SVGAGI (reference sequence). This CDR3 is 16 amino acids long.

This clone has a handful of counts. The gene calls are TRBV2 and TRBJ2-7; D is uncertain. Germline-derived CDR1 and CDR2 are SNHLY and FYNNEI. The CDR3 loop spans 10 amino acids. Trimming left V 4 bases short and J 3 bases short, with 1 base between. This CDR3 is CASSVYEQYF. The CDR3 DNA is TGTGCCAGCAGTGTCTACGAGCAGTACTTC.

The chain joins TRBV9 to TRBJ2-1; perhaps TRBD2 as D (6 bases). Trimming took off 3 bases at V and 8 bases at J, with 21 bases between the two ends. The CDR3 contains 16 residues. CDR1 is SGDLS, CDR2 YYNGEE, per germline. The CDR3 DNA sequence: TGTGCCAGCAGCGCCCCGTTGGGGGAGGTAGGTGATGAGCAGTTCTTC. It encodes CASSAPLGEVGDEQFF.

V is TRBV29-1 and J is TRBJ2-3; D is possibly TRBD1 (5 bases). V was cut by 8 bases and J by 7 bases, with 16 bases left in between. The CDR3 length is 12 residues. The germline CDR1 and CDR2 sequences are SQVTM and ANQGSEA. The CDR3 DNA reads as TGCAGCATTTCAGGGTTTGTAAATACGCAGTATTTT. It codes for CSISGFVNTQYF.

This chain joins TRBV11-1 and TRBJ2-7; D is possibly TRBD2 (6 bases). Germline V lookup: CDR1 SGHAT, CDR2 FQDESV (reference sequence). Trimming shortened V by 2 bases and J by 6 bases, and 8 bases separated the two germline ends. The length of the CDR3 is 12 residues. The CDR3 sequence is CASSLRAGEQYF. In DNA, the CDR3 is TGTGCCAGCAGCTTACGAGCGGGCGAGCAGTACTTC.

The V call is TRBV5-6, the J call TRBJ2-1; D uncertain. CDR1 and CDR2 (germline): SGHDT, YYEEEE. V was pared by 0 bases and J by 6 bases, with 7 bases between. The CDR3 consists of 13 residues. This chain's CDR3 is CASSLVQANEQFF. In DNA form, the CDR3 reads TGTGCCAGCAGCTTGGTGCAGGCCAATGAGCAGTTCTTC.

This chain connects TRBV4-3 to TRBJ1-6; no reliable D call. Germline CDR1 is LGHNA and CDR2 is YSLEER. V was shortened by 1 base and J by 16 bases, with 17 bases between the two germline ends. The CDR3 has 14 residues. As DNA, the CDR3 is TGCGCCAGCAGCCAAGGAGATGAAGGGCGGCCTCTCCACTTT. It encodes CASSQGDEGRPLHF.

The chain employs TRBV27 and TRBJ2-7; D may be TRBD1 or TRBD2 (5 bases each). The CDR3 sequence is 15 residues long. The V and J ends lost 2 bases and 1 base respectively, with 12 bases between them. Germline values: CDR1 MNHEY, CDR2 SMNVEV (reference sequence). DNA of the CDR3: TGTGCCAGCAGTTTAAGCCGGGACGGATCCTACGAGCAGTACTTC. It specifies CASSLSRDGSYEQYF.

This clone was seen only a few times. The chain links TRBV28 to TRBJ2-3; 9 bases fit TRBD2. Per the germline V gene, CDR1 is MDHEN and CDR2 is SYDVKM. The CDR3 totals 19 residues. V shed 5 bases, J shed 7 bases, and the junction held 22 bases outside the gene matches. CDR3 DNA: TGTGCCAGCAGTCCCTACAGGAGACGAGGCGGGAGGGCCATTTATACGCAGTATTTT. Translation: CASSPYRRRGGRAIYTQYF.

V and J are TRBV7-9 and TRBJ1-2, with a tentative D call TRBD1 (6 bases). CDR3 length equals 14 residues. Germline loops: CDR1 SEHNR, CDR2 FQNEAQ (reference sequence). Trimming took 5 bases from V and 8 from J, leaving 18 bases between them. The CDR3 loop reads CASSAQQGLVGYTF. CDR3 in DNA: TGTGCCAGCAGCGCCCAACAGGGCCTTGTGGGCTACACCTTC.

The count of this clone is one. The rearrangement joins TRBV28 to TRBJ2-3; maybe TRBD1 (5 bases). In germline, CDR1 is MDHEN, CDR2 SYDVKM. V shed 4 bases and J shed 6 bases, with 14 bases lying between them. The CDR3 length is 14 residues. CDR3 nucleotide sequence: TGTGCCAGCAGTTCCGTTTTTGGGGCGGATACGCAGTATTTT. Translating it yields CASSSVFGADTQYF.

This clone was seen a few times. The rearrangement links TRBV28 to TRBJ2-7, with 8 bases fitting TRBD1. CDR3 length: 13 residues. Germline V gene lookup returns CDR1 MDHEN and CDR2 SYDVKM. V lost 7 bases, J lost 5 bases, and 7 bases stayed unmatched. CDR3 loop: CASKDRVINEQYF. The CDR3 nucleotides read TGTGCCAGCAAGGACAGGGTAATCAACGAGCAGTACTTC.

This rearrangement joins TRBV19 to TRBJ2-1, with D hard to call. The CDR3 loop spans 12 amino acids. V was pared by 3 bases and J by 3 bases, with 3 bases between. Germline lookup yields CDR1 LNHDA and CDR2 SQIVND (reference sequence). Here the CDR3 DNA reads TGTGCCAGTAGTATTGGCTACAATGAGCAGTTCTTC. Its translation: CASSIGYNEQFF.

The chain carries TRBV7-9 and TRBJ2-7; D gene ambiguous. Germline V gene data show CDR1 as SEHNR and CDR2 as FQNEAQ (reference sequence). Trimming pared 5 bases from V and 4 bases from J, leaving 9 bases between. The CDR3 length is 12 residues. The CDR3 DNA is TGTGCCAGCAGCCCGTATCAGTACGAGCAGTACTTC. Translating gives CASSPYQYEQYF.